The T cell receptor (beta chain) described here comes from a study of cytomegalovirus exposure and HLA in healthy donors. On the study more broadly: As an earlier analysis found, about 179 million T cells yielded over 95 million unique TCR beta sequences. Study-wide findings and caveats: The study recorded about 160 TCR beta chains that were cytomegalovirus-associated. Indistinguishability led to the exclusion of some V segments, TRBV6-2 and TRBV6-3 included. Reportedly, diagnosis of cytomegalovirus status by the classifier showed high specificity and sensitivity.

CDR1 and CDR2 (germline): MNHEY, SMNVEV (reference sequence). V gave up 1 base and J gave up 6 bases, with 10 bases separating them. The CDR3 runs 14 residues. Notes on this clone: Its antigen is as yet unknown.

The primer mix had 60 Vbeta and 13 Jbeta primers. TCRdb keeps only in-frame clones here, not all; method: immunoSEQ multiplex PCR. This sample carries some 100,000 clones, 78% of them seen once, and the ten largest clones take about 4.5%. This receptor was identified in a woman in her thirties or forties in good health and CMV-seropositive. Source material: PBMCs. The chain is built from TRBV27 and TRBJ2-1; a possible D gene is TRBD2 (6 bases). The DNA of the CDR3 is TGTGCCAGCAGTTTATGGGCGGGGCCCAATGAGCAGTTCTTC. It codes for CASSLWAGPNEQFF.